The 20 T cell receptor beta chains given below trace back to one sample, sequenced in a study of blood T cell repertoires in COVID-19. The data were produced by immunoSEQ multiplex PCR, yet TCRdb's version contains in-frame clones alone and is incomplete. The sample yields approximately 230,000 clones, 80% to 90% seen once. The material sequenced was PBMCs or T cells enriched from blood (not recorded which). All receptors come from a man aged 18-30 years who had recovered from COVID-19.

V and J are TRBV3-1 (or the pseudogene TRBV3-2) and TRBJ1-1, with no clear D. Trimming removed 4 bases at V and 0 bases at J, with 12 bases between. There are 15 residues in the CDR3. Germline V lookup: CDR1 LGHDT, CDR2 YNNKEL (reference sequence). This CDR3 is CASSRSSGLNTEAFF. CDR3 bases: TGTGCCAGCAGCCGATCGTCGGGTCTGAACACTGAAGCTTTCTTT.

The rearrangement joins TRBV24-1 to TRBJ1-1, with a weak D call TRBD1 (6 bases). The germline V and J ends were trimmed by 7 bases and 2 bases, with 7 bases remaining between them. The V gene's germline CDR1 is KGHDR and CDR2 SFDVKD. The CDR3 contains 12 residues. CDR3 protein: CATRDSNTEAFF. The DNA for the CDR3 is TGTGCCACCAGGGACAGCAACACTGAAGCTTTCTTT.

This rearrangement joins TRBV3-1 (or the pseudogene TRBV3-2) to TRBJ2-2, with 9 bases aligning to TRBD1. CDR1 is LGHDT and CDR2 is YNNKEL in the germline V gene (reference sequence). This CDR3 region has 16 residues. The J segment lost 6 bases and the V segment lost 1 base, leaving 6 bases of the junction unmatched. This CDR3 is CASSQGSGQGPGELFF. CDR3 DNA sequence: TGTGCCAGCAGCCAAGGCTCGGGACAGGGCCCCGGGGAGCTGTTTTTT.

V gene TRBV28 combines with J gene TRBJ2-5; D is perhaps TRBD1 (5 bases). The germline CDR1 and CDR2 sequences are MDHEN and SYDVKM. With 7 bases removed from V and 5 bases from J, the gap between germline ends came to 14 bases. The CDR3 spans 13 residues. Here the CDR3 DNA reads TGTGCCAGCACGGACAATCAGCAGGAGACCCAGTACTTC. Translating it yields CASTDNQQETQYF. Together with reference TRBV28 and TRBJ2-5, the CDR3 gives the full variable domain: DVKVTQSSRYLVKRTGEKVFLECVQDMDHENMFWYRQDPGLGLRLIYFSYDVKMKEKGDIPEGYSVSREKKERFSLILESASTNQTSMYLCASTDNQQETQYFGPGTRLLVL.

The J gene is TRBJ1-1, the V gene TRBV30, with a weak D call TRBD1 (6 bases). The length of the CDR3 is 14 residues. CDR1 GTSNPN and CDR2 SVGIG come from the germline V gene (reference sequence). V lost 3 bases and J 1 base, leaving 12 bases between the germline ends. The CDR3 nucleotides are TGTGCCTGGAGGGGCAGGGGAAAGAACACTGAAGCTTTCTTT. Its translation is CAWRGRGKNTEAFF. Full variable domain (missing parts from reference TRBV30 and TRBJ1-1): SQTIHQWPATLVQPVGSPLSLECTVEGTSNPNLYWYRQAAGRGLQLLFYSVGIGQISSEVPQNLSASRPQDRQFILSSKKLLLSDSGFYLCAWRGRGKNTEAFFGQGTRLTVV.

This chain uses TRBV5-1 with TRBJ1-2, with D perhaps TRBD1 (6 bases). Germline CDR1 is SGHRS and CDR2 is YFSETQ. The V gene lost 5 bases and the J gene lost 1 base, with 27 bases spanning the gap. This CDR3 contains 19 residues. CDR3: CASRPQTGVMGDINYGYTF. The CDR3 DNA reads TGCGCCAGCAGACCCCAGACAGGCGTAATGGGGGATATTAACTATGGCTACACCTTC. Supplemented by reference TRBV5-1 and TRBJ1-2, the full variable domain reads KAGVTQTPRYLIKTRGQQVTLSCSPISGHRSVSWYQQTPGQGLQFLFEYFSETQRNKGNFPGRFSGRQFSNSRSEMNVSTLELGDSALYLCASRPQTGVMGDINYGYTFGSGTRLTVV.

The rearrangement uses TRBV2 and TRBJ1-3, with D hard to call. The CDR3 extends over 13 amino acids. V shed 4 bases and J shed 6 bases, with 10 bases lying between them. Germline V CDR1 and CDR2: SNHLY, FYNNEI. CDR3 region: CASSVTEINTIYF. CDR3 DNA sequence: TGTGCCAGCAGTGTGACTGAAATAAACACCATATATTTT.

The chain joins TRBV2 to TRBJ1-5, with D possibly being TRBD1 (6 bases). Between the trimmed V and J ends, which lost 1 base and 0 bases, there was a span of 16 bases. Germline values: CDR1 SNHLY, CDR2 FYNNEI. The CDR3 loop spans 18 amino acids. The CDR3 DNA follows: TGTGCCAGCAGTGAAGGCCCAGGGGCCGTTTATAGCAATCAGCCCCAGCATTTT. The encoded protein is CASSEGPGAVYSNQPQHF.

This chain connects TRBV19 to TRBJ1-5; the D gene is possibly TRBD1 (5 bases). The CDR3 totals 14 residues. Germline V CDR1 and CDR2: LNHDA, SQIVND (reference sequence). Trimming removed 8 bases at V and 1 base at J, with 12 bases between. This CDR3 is CASSGGVSNQPQHF. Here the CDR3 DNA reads TGTGCCAGTTCTGGGGGGGTAAGCAATCAGCCCCAGCATTTT.

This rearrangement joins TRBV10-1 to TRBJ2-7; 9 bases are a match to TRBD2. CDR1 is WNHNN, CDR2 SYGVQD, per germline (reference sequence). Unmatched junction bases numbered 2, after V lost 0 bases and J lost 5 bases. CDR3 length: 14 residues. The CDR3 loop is CASSESAGGDEQYF. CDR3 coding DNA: TGCGCCAGCAGTGAGTCCGCGGGAGGGGACGAGCAGTACTTC.

The CDR3, as DNA: TGTGCCAGCAGTGTACAGGGGGTTGAAGAGACCCAGTACTTC. Translating gives CASSVQGVEETQYF. This chain uses TRBV2 with TRBJ2-5, with 8 bases that match TRBD1. Trimming removed 4 bases from V and 3 bases from J; junction bases left unmatched: 4. The germline gives CDR1 SNHLY, CDR2 FYNNEI. CDR3 length: 14 residues.

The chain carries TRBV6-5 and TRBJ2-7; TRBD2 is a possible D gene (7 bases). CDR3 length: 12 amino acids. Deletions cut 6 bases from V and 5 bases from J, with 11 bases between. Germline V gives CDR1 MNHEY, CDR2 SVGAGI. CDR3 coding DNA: TGTGCCAGCAGCAACGGGGGGCACGAGCAGTACTTC. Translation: CASSNGGHEQYF.

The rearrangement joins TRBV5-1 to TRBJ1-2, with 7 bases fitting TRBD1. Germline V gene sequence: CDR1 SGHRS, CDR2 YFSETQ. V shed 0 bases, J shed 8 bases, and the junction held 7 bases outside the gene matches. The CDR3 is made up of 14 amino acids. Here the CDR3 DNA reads TGCGCCAGCAGCTTGGAGGGGGCAAGTCGCGGCTACACCTTC. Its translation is CASSLEGASRGYTF.

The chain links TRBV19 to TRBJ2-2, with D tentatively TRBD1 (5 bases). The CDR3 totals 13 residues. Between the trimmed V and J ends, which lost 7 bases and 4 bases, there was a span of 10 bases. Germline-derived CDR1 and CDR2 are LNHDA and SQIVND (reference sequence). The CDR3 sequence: CASMARATGELFF. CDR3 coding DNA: TGTGCCAGTATGGCCAGGGCCACCGGGGAGCTGTTTTTT.

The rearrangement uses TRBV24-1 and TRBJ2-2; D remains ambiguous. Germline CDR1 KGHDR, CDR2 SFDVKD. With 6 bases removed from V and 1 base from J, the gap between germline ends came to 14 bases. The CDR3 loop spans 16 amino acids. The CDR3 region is CATSRDTALNTGELFF. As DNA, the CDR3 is TGTGCCACCAGTCGCGACACGGCGTTGAACACCGGGGAGCTGTTTTTT.

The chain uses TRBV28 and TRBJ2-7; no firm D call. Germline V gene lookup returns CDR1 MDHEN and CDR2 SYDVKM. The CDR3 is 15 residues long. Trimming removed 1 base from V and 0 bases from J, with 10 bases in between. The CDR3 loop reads CASSLSTWSSYEQYF. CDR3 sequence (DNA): TGTGCCAGCAGTTTATCAACCTGGAGCTCCTACGAGCAGTACTTC.

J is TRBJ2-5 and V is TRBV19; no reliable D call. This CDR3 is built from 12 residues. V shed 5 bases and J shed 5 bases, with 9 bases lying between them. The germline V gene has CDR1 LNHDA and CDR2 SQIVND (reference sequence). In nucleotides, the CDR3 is TGTGCCAGTAGTGTGACTGGCGAGACCCAGTACTTC. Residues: CASSVTGETQYF.

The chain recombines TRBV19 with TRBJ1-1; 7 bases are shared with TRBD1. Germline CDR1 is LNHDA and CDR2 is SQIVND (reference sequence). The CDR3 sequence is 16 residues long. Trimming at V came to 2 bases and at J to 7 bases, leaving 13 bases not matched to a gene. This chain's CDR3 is CASSIRKEDREDEAFF. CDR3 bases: TGTGCCAGTAGTATACGGAAGGAAGACAGGGAGGATGAAGCTTTCTTT.

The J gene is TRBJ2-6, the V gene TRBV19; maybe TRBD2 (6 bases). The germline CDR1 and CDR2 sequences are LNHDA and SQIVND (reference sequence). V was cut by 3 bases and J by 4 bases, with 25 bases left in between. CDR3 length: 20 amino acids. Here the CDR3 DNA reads TGTGCCAGTAGTATGACGCGGGACTCAGCTAGGGTGTCGGGGGCCAACGTCCTGACTTTC. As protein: CASSMTRDSARVSGANVLTF.

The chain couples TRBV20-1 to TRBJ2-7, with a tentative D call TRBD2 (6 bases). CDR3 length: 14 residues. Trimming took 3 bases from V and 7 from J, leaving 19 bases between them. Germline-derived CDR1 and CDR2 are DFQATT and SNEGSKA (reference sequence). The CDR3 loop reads CSASPGGRWGEQYF. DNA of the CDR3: TGCAGTGCTAGTCCCGGAGGGCGTTGGGGTGAGCAGTACTTC.